A selection of T cell receptor beta chains follows, all from one sample in a study of cytomegalovirus exposure and HLA in healthy donors. Generated by immunoSEQ multiplex PCR, the TCRdb table keeps only in-frame clones and is missing some. Of over 70,000 clones in the sample, around 94% are singletons; the top ten hold about 0.63%. Sequencing used PBMCs. The receptors stem from a young woman in good health and CMV-seronegative. Both conserved end residues are part of each CDR3. D genes are given only for firm matches. Expanded clones get a size class; other rows say once, few or many, or leave the size out.

size | J | V | D | CDR3 | DNA
- | TRBJ1-2 | TRBV18 | TRBD1 | CASSPSWAGGSSGYGYTF | TGTGCCAGCTCACCATCATGGGCAGGGGGCTCATCGGGCTATGGCTACACCTTC
- | TRBJ1-3 | TRBV9 | - | CASSVGTVSGNTIYF | TGTGCCAGCAGCGTAGGAACAGTCTCTGGAAACACCATATATTTT
once | TRBJ2-3 | TRBV7-2 | - | CASSLRRGGDTQYF | TGTGCCAGCAGCTTAAGGAGGGGGGGGGATACGCAGTATTTT
- | TRBJ1-5 | TRBV19 | TRBD1 | CASSPGTGYQPQHF | TGTGCCAGTAGCCCCGGGACAGGTTATCAGCCCCAGCATTTT
- | TRBJ1-1 | TRBV18 | TRBD1 | CASSSGTGANTEAFF | TGTGCCAGCTCATCCGGGACAGGGGCCAACACTGAAGCTTTCTTT
- | TRBJ2-7 | TRBV7-2 | TRBD2 | CASSDPGLAGGAAYEQYF | TGTGCCAGCAGCGACCCGGGACTAGCGGGGGGGGCGGCCTACGAGCAGTACTTC
- | TRBJ1-1 | TRBV6-5 | - | CASSYSGTVMNTEAFF | TGTGCCAGCAGTTACTCGGGTACAGTCATGAACACTGAAGCTTTCTTT
- | TRBJ1-5 | TRBV7-9 | TRBD1 | CASSPRTGNQPQHF | TGTGCCAGCAGCCCCCGGACAGGGAATCAGCCCCAGCATTTT
few | TRBJ2-5 | TRBV10-3 | TRBD2 | CAISGTSGGGETQYF | TGTGCCATCAGTGGGACTAGCGGGGGGGGAGAGACCCAGTACTTC
- | TRBJ2-3 | TRBV6-4 | TRBD2 | CASSEERGSTDTQYF | TGTGCCAGCAGTGAAGAGCGGGGAAGCACAGATACGCAGTATTTT
- | TRBJ2-2 | TRBV7-6 | - | CASSKTGYGTGELFF | TGTGCCAGCAGTAAAACAGGGTACGGGACCGGGGAGCTGTTTTTT
- | TRBJ1-6 | TRBV7-9 | TRBD1 | CASRQGLKPLHF | TGTGCCAGCAGACAGGGGTTGAAACCCCTCCACTTT
- | TRBJ1-1 | TRBV4-1 | - | CASSQRTARRDTEAFF | TGCGCCAGCAGCCAACGGACGGCCCGGCGGGACACTGAAGCTTTCTTT
- | TRBJ2-7 | TRBV28 | TRBD2 | CASSEAGGSYEQYF | TGTGCCAGCAGCGAAGCGGGGGGCTCCTACGAGCAGTACTTC
- | TRBJ2-7 | TRBV4-1 | - | CASSQDHQGRSYEQYF | TGCGCCAGCAGCCAAGATCACCAGGGAAGGAGCTACGAGCAGTACTTC
- | TRBJ2-2 | TRBV7-9 | TRBD1 | CASSLTGGDTGELFF | TGTGCCAGCAGCTTAACAGGGGGAGACACCGGGGAGCTGTTTTTT
- | TRBJ2-3 | TRBV28 | TRBD2 | CASKIRASGGSPDTQYF | TGTGCCAGCAAGATTAGGGCTAGCGGGGGGTCGCCAGATACGCAGTATTTT
- | TRBJ2-7 | TRBV5-1 | TRBD1 | CASSKGTGGNEQYF | TGCGCCAGCAGCAAAGGGACAGGGGGCAACGAGCAGTACTTC
- | TRBJ2-1 | TRBV9 | TRBD2 | CASSAEHPGLGHNEQFF | TGTGCCAGCAGCGCAGAGCACCCGGGACTAGGCCACAATGAGCAGTTCTTC
- | TRBJ1-1 | TRBV6-5 | TRBD1 | CASSNTGTVLRAFF | TGTGCCAGCAGCAATACCGGGACAGTATTACGGGCTTTCTTT
- | TRBJ1-5 | TRBV7-3 | TRBD1 | CASSLGTGGNQPQHF | TGTGCCAGCAGCTTAGGGACAGGGGGGAATCAGCCCCAGCATTTT
- | TRBJ2-7 | TRBV9 | - | CASSRGQTYEQYF | TGTGCCAGCAGCAGAGGACAGACCTACGAGCAGTACTTC
- | TRBJ1-1 | TRBV18 | - | CASSPGGGLEAFF | TGTGCCAGCTCACCAGGGGGGGGCCTGGAAGCTTTCTTT
- | TRBJ1-2 | TRBV19 | TRBD1 | CASSTPTGVRGGYTF | TGTGCCAGTAGTACACCGACAGGGGTAAGAGGAGGCTACACCTTC
once | TRBJ1-1 | TRBV5-1 | - | CASSLTLGRVFAFF | TGCGCCAGCAGCTTGACACTTGGGCGAGTCTTTGCTTTCTTT
- | TRBJ2-2 | TRBV27 | TRBD1 | CASSPGQGWTGELFF | TGTGCCAGCAGCCCGGGACAGGGATGGACCGGGGAGCTGTTTTTT
- | TRBJ2-3 | TRBV9 | TRBD2 | CASSLPTSGGLSTDTQYF | TGTGCCAGCAGCCTCCCGACTAGCGGGGGCCTTAGCACAGATACGCAGTATTTT
- | TRBJ2-5 | TRBV5-4 | TRBD2 | CASSPGSGGDQETQYF | TGTGCCAGCAGCCCGGGGAGCGGGGGTGACCAAGAGACCCAGTACTTC
- | TRBJ2-3 | TRBV4-3 | TRBD1 | CASSPGTGTDTQYF | TGCGCCAGCAGCCCCGGGACAGGGACGGATACGCAGTATTTT
once | TRBJ2-3 | TRBV5-4 | - | CASRGSAADTQYF | TGTGCCAGCAGAGGATCAGCGGCAGATACGCAGTATTTT
- | TRBJ2-1 | TRBV5-6 | TRBD2 | CASSLRGWTSGAYNEQFF | TGTGCCAGCAGCTTGAGGGGATGGACTAGCGGTGCCTACAATGAGCAGTTCTTC
- | TRBJ2-3 | TRBV10-3 | - | CAISDGSAGAPTDTQYF | TGTGCCATCAGTGATGGGTCGGCGGGGGCCCCCACAGATACGCAGTATTTT
- | TRBJ1-3 | TRBV4-3 | TRBD1 | CATAWDRGRGNTIYF | TGCGCCACGGCGTGGGACAGGGGTCGCGGAAACACCATATATTTT
- | TRBJ1-1 | TRBV7-2 | - | CASSLWAYTEAFF | TGTGCCAGCAGCCTTTGGGCCTACACTGAAGCTTTCTTT
- | TRBJ1-2 | TRBV6-5 | - | CASTSIGEYYGYTF | TGTGCCAGCACGAGTATAGGGGAATACTATGGCTACACCTTC
- | TRBJ2-4 | TRBV27 | TRBD1 | CASSYKTGGNIQYF | TGTGCCAGCAGTTATAAAACAGGGGGAAACATTCAGTACTTC
- | TRBJ2-7 | TRBV15 | - | CATSRGSGHGKAYEQYF | TGTGCCACCAGCAGGGGATCCGGCCACGGGAAGGCCTACGAGCAGTACTTC
- | TRBJ1-5 | TRBV28 | TRBD1 | CASSRDRRWDGQPQHF | TGTGCCAGCAGCCGGGACAGAAGATGGGACGGTCAGCCCCAGCATTTT
- | TRBJ2-2 | TRBV7-9 | TRBD1 | CASSLAAGGTGELFF | TGTGCCAGCAGCTTAGCGGCAGGGGGCACCGGGGAGCTGTTTTTT
- | TRBJ2-5 | TRBV7-9 | - | CASSYKETQYF | TGTGCCAGCAGCTACAAGGAGACCCAGTACTTC
- | TRBJ1-1 | TRBV18 | - | CASSPDAGFMNTEAFF | TGTGCCAGCTCACCTGATGCGGGATTTATGAACACTGAAGCTTTCTTT
few | TRBJ2-7 | TRBV27 | TRBD1 | CASRRQGMASYEQYF | TGTGCCAGCAGGCGACAGGGAATGGCCTCCTACGAGCAGTACTTC
- | TRBJ2-1 | TRBV25-1 | TRBD1 | CASSLRVTGAYNEQFF | TGTGCCAGCAGTCTGAGGGTGACAGGGGCCTACAATGAGCAGTTCTTC
- | TRBJ2-2 | TRBV4-3 | - | CASSQAWGGGGELFF | TGCGCCAGCAGCCAAGCTTGGGGGGGCGGGGGCGAGCTGTTTTTT
once | TRBJ2-7 | TRBV9 | TRBD2 | CASSHGPGGDEQYF | TGTGCCAGCAGCCACGGTCCGGGGGGTGACGAGCAGTACTTC
- | TRBJ2-1 | TRBV9 | - | CASSSQGPPGPYNEQFF | TGTGCCAGCAGCTCACAGGGCCCCCCAGGGCCCTACAATGAGCAGTTCTTC
once | TRBJ2-4 | TRBV7-2 | TRBD1 | CASSLGLGQGAKNIQYF | TGTGCCAGCAGCTTAGGTTTAGGACAGGGGGCCAAAAACATTCAGTACTTC
- | TRBJ1-1 | TRBV4-3 | TRBD1 | CASSGGRTGRRTEAFF | TGCGCCAGCAGCGGCGGTAGGACAGGGAGGAGGACTGAAGCTTTCTTT